This TCR beta chain was retrieved from a study of blood T cell repertoires in COVID-19. Study at large: Sample material is recorded as cDNA or gDNA derived from T cells, B-cell-depleted T cells, or PBMCs.

Repertoires were generated with immunoSEQ multiplex PCR, while TCRdb's copy carries only in-frame clones and drops some. The sample shows 250,000 or so clones, 89% of them seen only once. The germline gives CDR1 GTSNPN, CDR2 SVGIG (reference sequence). Trimming took 2 bases from V and 4 from J; bases not matched to a gene: 10. The CDR3 spans 16 residues. The table lists this clone with a count of one. This sequence originates from a woman in her 40s who had recovered from COVID-19. The sequenced sample was peripheral blood. The chain joins TRBV30 to TRBJ1-4; 7 nucleotides agree with TRBD1. The CDR3 nucleotides are TGTGCCTGGAGTACTCACCCGACAGGGAATAATGAAAAACTGTTTTTT. As protein: CAWSTHPTGNNEKLFF.